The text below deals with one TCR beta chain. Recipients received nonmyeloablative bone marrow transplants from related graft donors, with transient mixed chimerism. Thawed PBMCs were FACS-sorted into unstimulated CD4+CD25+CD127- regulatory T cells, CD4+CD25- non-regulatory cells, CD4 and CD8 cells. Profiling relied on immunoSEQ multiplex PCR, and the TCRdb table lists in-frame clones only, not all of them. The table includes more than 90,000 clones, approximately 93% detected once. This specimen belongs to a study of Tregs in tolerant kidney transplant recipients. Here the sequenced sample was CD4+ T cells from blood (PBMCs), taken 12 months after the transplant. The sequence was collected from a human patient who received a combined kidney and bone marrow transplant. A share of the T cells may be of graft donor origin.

CDR3 DNA sequence: TGTGCCATCAGTGAGTCGATAGGGACACCGAGCAATCAGCCCCAGCATTTT. This codes for CAISESIGTPSNQPQHF. This chain links TRBV10-3 with TRBJ1-5, with D possibly being TRBD1 (6 bases). Deletions cut 0 bases from V and 1 base from J, with 13 bases between. This CDR3 has 17 residues. Germline V gives CDR1 ENHRY, CDR2 SYGVKD.